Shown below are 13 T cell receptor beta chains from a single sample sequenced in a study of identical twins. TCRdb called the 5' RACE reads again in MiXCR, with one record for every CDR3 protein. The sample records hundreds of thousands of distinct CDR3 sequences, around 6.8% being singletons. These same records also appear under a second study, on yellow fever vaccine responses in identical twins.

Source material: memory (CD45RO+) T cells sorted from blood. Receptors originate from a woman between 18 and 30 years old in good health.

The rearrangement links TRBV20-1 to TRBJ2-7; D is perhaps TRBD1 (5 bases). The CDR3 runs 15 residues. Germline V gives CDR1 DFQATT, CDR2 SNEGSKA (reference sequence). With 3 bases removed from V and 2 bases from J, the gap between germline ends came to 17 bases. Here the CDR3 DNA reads TGCAGTGCTAGCCTACAGGCCCGAGAACCCTACGAGCAGTACTTC. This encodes CSASLQAREPYEQYF.

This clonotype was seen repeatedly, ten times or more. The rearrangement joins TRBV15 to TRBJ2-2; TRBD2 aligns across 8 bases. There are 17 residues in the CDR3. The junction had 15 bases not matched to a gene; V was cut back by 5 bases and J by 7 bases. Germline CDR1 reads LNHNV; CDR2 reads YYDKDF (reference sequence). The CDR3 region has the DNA TGTGCCACCAGCCCTCGTGGTAGCGGGACCAGGGGCGGGGAGCTGTTTTTT. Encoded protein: CATSPRGSGTRGGELFF.

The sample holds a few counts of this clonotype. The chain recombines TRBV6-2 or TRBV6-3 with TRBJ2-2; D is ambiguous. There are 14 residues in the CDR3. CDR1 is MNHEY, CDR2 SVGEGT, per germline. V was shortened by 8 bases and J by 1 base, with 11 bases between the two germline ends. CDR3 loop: CASQIALNTGELFF. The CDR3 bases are TGTGCCAGCCAGATAGCACTGAACACCGGGGAGCTGTTTTTT.

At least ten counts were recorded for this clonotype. The chain's CDR3 is CAWELKAGGPNTQYF. The CDR3 DNA reads TGTGCCTGGGAATTAAAGGCGGGAGGGCCGAATACGCAGTATTTT. The genes are TRBV30 and TRBJ2-3; 9 bases fit TRBD2. V trimming: 5 bases; J trimming: 7 bases; junction bases outside the gene matches: 13. The CDR3 sequence is 15 residues long. Looked up from germline, CDR1 is GTSNPN and CDR2 is SVGIG (reference sequence).

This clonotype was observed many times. The CDR3 protein is CASSLGQGAEAFF. CDR3 in DNA: TGCGCCAGCAGCTTGGGCCAGGGGGCTGAAGCTTTCTTT. This chain links TRBV5-1 with TRBJ1-1, with 7 nucleotides matching TRBD1. V gave up 0 bases and J gave up 6 bases; unmatched junction bases: 2. Germline assignment: CDR1 SGHRS and CDR2 YFSETQ. The length of the CDR3 is 13 residues.

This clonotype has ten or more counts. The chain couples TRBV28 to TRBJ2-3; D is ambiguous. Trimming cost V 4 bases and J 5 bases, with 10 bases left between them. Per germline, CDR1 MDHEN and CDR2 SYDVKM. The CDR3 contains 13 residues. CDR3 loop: CASSSPGLDTQYF. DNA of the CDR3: TGTGCCAGCAGTTCTCCGGGCCTAGATACGCAGTATTTT.

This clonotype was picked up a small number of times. The CDR3 sequence: CASSVDWRVGEQYF. The CDR3, as DNA: TGTGCCAGCAGCGTCGACTGGAGAGTGGGCGAGCAGTACTTC. J is TRBJ2-7 and V is TRBV7-2; D is ambiguous. V was shortened by 5 bases and J by 6 bases, with 17 bases between the two germline ends. Germline V lookup: CDR1 SGHTA, CDR2 FQGNSA. This CDR3 is 14 amino acids long.

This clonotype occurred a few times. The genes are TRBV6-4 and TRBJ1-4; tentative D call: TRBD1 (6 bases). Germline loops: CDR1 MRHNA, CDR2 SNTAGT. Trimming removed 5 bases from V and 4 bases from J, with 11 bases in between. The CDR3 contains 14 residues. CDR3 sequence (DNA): TGTGCCAGCAGTCCCGGGACAAGTAATGAAAAACTGTTTTTT. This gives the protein CASSPGTSNEKLFF.

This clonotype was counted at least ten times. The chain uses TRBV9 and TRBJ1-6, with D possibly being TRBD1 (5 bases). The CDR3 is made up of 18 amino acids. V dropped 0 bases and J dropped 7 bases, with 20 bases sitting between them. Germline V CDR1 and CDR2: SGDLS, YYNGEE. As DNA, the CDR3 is TGTGCCAGCAGCGTAGACGCTCAACCGGGGCTAAGGAATTCACCCCTCCACTTT. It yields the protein CASSVDAQPGLRNSPLHF.

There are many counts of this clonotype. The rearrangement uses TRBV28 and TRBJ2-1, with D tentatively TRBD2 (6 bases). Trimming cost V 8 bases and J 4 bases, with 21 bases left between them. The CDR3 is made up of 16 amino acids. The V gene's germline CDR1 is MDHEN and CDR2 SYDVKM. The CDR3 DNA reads TGTGCCAGCGGAAAGACGGGACGGGGACTTTACAATGAGCAGTTCTTC. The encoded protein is CASGKTGRGLYNEQFF.

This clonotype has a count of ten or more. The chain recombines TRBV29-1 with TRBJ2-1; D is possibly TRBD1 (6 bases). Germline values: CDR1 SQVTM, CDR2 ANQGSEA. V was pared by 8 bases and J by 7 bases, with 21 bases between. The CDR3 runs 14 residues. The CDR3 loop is CSTGSGARVNEQFF. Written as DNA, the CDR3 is TGCAGCACGGGGTCAGGGGCGCGTGTTAATGAGCAGTTCTTC.

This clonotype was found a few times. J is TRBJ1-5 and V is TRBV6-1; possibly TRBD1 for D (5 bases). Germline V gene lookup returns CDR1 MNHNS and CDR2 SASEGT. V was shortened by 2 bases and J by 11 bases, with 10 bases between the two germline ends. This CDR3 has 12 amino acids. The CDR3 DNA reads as TGTGCCAGCAGTGAATTGGGGGTAGCCCAGCATTTT. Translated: CASSELGVAQHF.

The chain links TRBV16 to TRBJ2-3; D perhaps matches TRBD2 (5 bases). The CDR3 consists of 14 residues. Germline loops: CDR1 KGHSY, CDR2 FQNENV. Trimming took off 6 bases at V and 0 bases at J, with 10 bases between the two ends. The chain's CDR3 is CASSQRTSTDTQYF. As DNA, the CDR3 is TGTGCCAGCAGTCAAAGGACTAGCACAGATACGCAGTATTTT.